A single sample gave rise to the 26 T cell receptor beta chains below, sequenced in a study of T cells in women clearing cervical HPV infection. TCRdb's table, derived via immunoSEQ multiplex PCR, lists solely in-frame clones and lacks some. This table holds about 36,000 clones. The material sequenced was blood buffy coat. The source is a woman aged 18 to 75 with a cervical HPV16 infection that either progressed to CIN3+ or cleared (not recorded which).

Turning to this clone: The CDR3 is cut off 3 residues early in the read; its end comes from the germline J gene. The V and J genes are TRBV9 and TRBJ2-2; TRBD2 might be the D (6 bases). The germline V gene has CDR1 SGDLS and CDR2 YYNGEE. This CDR3 spans 13 amino acids. V was shortened by 3 bases and J by 9 bases, with 12 bases between the two germline ends. This CDR3 is CASSAMGGRELFF. The CDR3 bases that were read are TGTGCCAGCAGCGCTATGGGGGGAAGGGAG.

Comments on this clone: The read terminates 3 residues before the CDR3 end, so the remaining end is supplied by the germline J gene. The V call is TRBV29-1, the J call TRBJ2-7, with no clear D. V was clipped by 4 bases and J by 1 base, with 8 bases between them. CDR1 SQVTM and CDR2 ANQGSEA come from the germline V gene. This CDR3 has 12 residues. The CDR3 bases that were read are TGCAGCGTTGGATCGGTATCCTACGAG. Protein: CSVGSVSYE. The whole CDR3 protein is CSVGSVSYEQYF.

Remarks on this clone: The read halts 3 residues ahead of the CDR3 end, with the missing end drawn from the germline J gene. The genes are TRBV20-1 and TRBJ2-3; 9 nucleotides match TRBD2. CDR3 length: 14 amino acids. The germline gives CDR1 DFQATT, CDR2 SNEGSKA (reference sequence). Germline trimming cut 3 bases from V and 4 bases from J; bases unmatched to any gene: 5. The CDR3 loop reads CSARRGGSADTQYF. The CDR3 DNA, read in part, is TGCAGTGCTAGGCGGGGGGGCTCAGCAGATACG.

A note on this clone: Sequencing ends 3 residues short of the CDR3 end; the germline J gene provides the rest. J is TRBJ2-5 and V is TRBV20-1; a weak D match, TRBD1 (6 bases). The CDR3 runs 13 residues. V lost 6 bases to trimming and J lost 5 bases, with 16 bases between them. Germline lookup yields CDR1 DFQATT and CDR2 SNEGSKA (reference sequence). This chain's CDR3 is CSATRTAGETQYF. The CDR3 DNA, read in part, is TGCAGTGCCACGCGGACAGCAGGGGAGACC.

Concerning this clone: The CDR3 end lies 3 residues beyond the end of the read and is filled in from the germline J gene. This rearrangement joins TRBV7-2 to TRBJ2-7; no clear D gene. Trimming cost V 2 bases and J 6 bases, with 8 bases left between them. Germline assignment: CDR1 SGHTA and CDR2 FQGNSA. CDR3 length: 12 residues. The covered CDR3 bases are TGTGCCAGCAGCTTACTTTTTTTCGAG. Its translation: CASSLLFFE. The entire CDR3 protein reads CASSLLFFEQYF.

Notes on this clone: The read ends 3 residues early relative to the CDR3; the germline J gene fills the gap. This chain uses TRBV7-3 with TRBJ1-2, with D tentatively TRBD1 (6 bases). Germline CDR1 SGHTA, CDR2 FQGTGA. The CDR3 is 13 residues long. The CDR3 reads CARRGSGSRGYTF. The DNA read from the CDR3 is TGTGCCAGAAGGGGGAGCGGAAGTAGAGGC.

As regards this clone: The read terminates 3 residues ahead of where the CDR3 ends, so the germline J gene completes it. This chain connects TRBV5-6 to TRBJ2-7; the D gene could be TRBD1 or TRBD2 (5 bases each). The V end was cut by 4 bases, the J end by 6 bases, with 14 bases between. The CDR3 is 13 residues long. The germline V gene has CDR1 SGHDT and CDR2 YYEEEE. The CDR3 here is CASSPPRESEQYF. CDR3 DNA (partial): TGTGCCAGCAGCCCCCCCAGGGAGAGCGAG.

As to this clone: The CDR3 end is not reached by the read, which stops 3 residues before it; the germline J gene fills it in. V and J are TRBV7-2 and TRBJ2-5; D is undetermined. The CDR3 contains 14 residues. Germline-derived CDR1 and CDR2 are SGHTA and FQGNSA. Trimming removed 2 bases from V and 6 bases from J, with 13 bases in between. The sequenced CDR3 bases are TGTGCCAGCAGCTTAAACCGTGGTGGGCAGACC. Its protein product is CASSLNRGGQT. The complete CDR3 reads CASSLNRGGQTQYF. Looking up the rest from reference TRBV7-2 and TRBJ2-5 gives the full variable domain: GAGVSQSPSNKVTEKGKDVELRCDPISGHTALYWYRQSLGQGLEFLIYFQGNSAPDKSGLPSDRFSAERTGGSVSTLTIQRTQQEDSAVYLCASSLNRGGQTQYFGPGTRLLVL.

A note on this clone: Coverage ceases 3 residues before the CDR3 finishes, and the germline J gene fills in the end. The gene calls are TRBV11-2 and TRBJ2-3; D is uncertain. The CDR3 is made up of 12 amino acids. V shed 5 bases and J shed 1 base, with 4 bases lying between them. CDR1 is SGHAT, CDR2 FQNNGV, per germline. The DNA read from the CDR3 is TGTGCCAGCAGCCCGGGCACAGATACG. Translated: CASSPGTDT. The whole CDR3 sequence reads CASSPGTDTQYF.

As to this clone: Coverage ceases 3 residues before the CDR3 finishes, and the germline J gene fills in the end. The V and J genes are TRBV6-2 or TRBV6-3 and TRBJ2-3; D possibly corresponds to TRBD2 (7 bases). Per germline, CDR1 MNHEY and CDR2 SVGEGT. V shed 5 bases and J shed 3 bases, with 18 bases lying between them. CDR3 length: 16 amino acids. CDR3 DNA, as far as it was read: TGTGCCAGCAGTAAAGGGGGAGGGTTTGGGACAGATACG. The encoded protein is CASSKGGGFGTDT. The whole CDR3 protein is CASSKGGGFGTDTQYF.

Remarks on this clone: Sequencing ends 3 residues short of the CDR3 end; the germline J gene provides the rest. V and J are TRBV19 and TRBJ1-2; 10 bases align to TRBD1. Looked up from germline, CDR1 is LNHDA and CDR2 is SQIVND (reference sequence). This CDR3 is 12 amino acids long. CDR3 DNA, as far as it was read: TGTGCCAGCCTGGGACAGGGGTACGAC. It codes for CASLGQGYD. In full, the CDR3 is CASLGQGYDYTF.

On this clone itself: The read stops 3 residues short of the end of the CDR3; the missing end is completed from the germline J gene. The chain recombines TRBV11-2 with TRBJ1-1; D gene unclear. Per germline, CDR1 SGHAT and CDR2 FQNNGV. The CDR3 runs 13 residues. The V end was cut by 1 base, the J end by 5 bases, with 8 bases between. The CDR3 bases that were read are TGTGCCAGCAGCTTAGGAGGTAAGACTGAA. Amino acid sequence: CASSLGGKTE. From start to end, the CDR3 is CASSLGGKTEAFF.

For this clone: The CDR3 is cut off 3 residues early in the read; its end comes from the germline J gene. The J gene is TRBJ2-1, the V gene TRBV13; D perhaps matches TRBD1 (8 bases). The CDR3 runs to 16 residues. Trimming removed 0 bases at V and 8 bases at J, with 17 bases between. The V gene's germline CDR1 is PRHDT and CDR2 FYEKMQ (reference sequence). The CDR3 sequence: CASSLGRGAGGYEQFF. The sequenced CDR3 bases are TGTGCCAGCAGCTTAGGCCGGGGGGCAGGGGGCTATGAG. The entire variable domain, with the rest obtained from reference TRBV13 and TRBJ2-1, is as follows: AAGVIQSPRHLIKEKRETATLKCYPIPRHDTVYWYQQGPGQDPQFLISFYEKMQSDKGSIPDRFSAQQFSDYHSELNMSSLELGDSALYFCASSLGRGAGGYEQFFGPGTRLTVL.

This CDR3 is CASSSRTGSEKLFF. Incomplete CDR3 DNA: TGTGCCAGCAGCTCCCGGACAGGTTCTGAAAAA. The chain uses TRBV5-4 and TRBJ1-4; 7 bases map to TRBD1. The observed sequence ends 3 residues before the CDR3 terminus, with the missing tail filled in from the germline J gene. Germline CDR1 SGHNT, CDR2 YYREEE (reference sequence). J lost 7 bases, V lost 3 bases, and 6 bases had no gene match. The CDR3 loop spans 14 amino acids. The full variable domain, in which reference TRBV5-4 and TRBJ1-4 provide the parts outside the CDR3, is ETGVTQSPTHLIKTRGQQVTLRCSSQSGHNTVSWYQQALGQGPQFIFQYYREEENGRGNFPPRFSGLQFPNYSSELNVNALELDDSALYLCASSSRTGSEKLFFGSGTQLSVL.

With regard to this clone: The read stops 3 residues short of the end of the CDR3; the missing end is completed from the germline J gene. This rearrangement joins TRBV10-3 to TRBJ2-6, with unresolved D. Germline V gives CDR1 ENHRY, CDR2 SYGVKD. The CDR3 extends over 15 amino acids. V lost 0 bases to trimming and J lost 0 bases, with 3 bases between them. The part of the CDR3 DNA that was read is TGTGCCATCAGTGAGTCTTACTCTGGGGCCAACGTC. Translating it yields CAISESYSGANV. From start to end, the CDR3 is CAISESYSGANVLTF.

Points on this clone: The read stops 3 residues short of the end of the CDR3; the missing end is completed from the germline J gene. This chain connects TRBV7-9 to TRBJ2-4; maybe TRBD2 (5 bases). The CDR3 has 12 amino acids. Germline-derived CDR1 and CDR2 are SEHNR and FQNEAQ (reference sequence). The CDR3 bases that were read are TGTGCCAGCAGCGAAGAGGGTTCTGGT. Translation gives CASSEEGSG. The full CDR3 is CASSEEGSGQYF.

Details on this clone: The sequenced fragment ends 3 residues before the CDR3 boundary, so the rest is inferred from the germline J gene. The chain employs TRBV20-1 and TRBJ2-1, with 12 bases identical to TRBD2. The V segment lost 6 bases and the J segment 8 bases; nucleotides outside the gene matches: 11. There are 15 residues in the CDR3. CDR1 is DFQATT and CDR2 is SNEGSKA in the germline V gene (reference sequence). Incomplete CDR3 DNA: TGCAGTGCAACGTCGACTAGCGGGAGTGGCTATGAG. Protein: CSATSTSGSGYE. The complete CDR3 sequence is CSATSTSGSGYEQFF.

A remark on this clone: The read stops 3 residues short of the end of the CDR3; the missing end is completed from the germline J gene. The chain is built from TRBV18 and TRBJ1-2, with TRBD1 identical over 9 bases. This CDR3 is 16 amino acids long. Germline CDR1 reads KGHSH; CDR2 reads LQKENI. The part of the CDR3 DNA that was read is TGTGCCAGCTCACAGTTGGTTGTGACAGGGGGAGAGGGC. Its protein is CASSQLVVTGGEG. The entire CDR3 reads CASSQLVVTGGEGYTF.

As for this clone: The CDR3 goes on 3 residues after the read ends, and that part is filled in from the germline J gene. This chain connects TRBV7-9 to TRBJ1-4, with D perhaps matching TRBD1 (6 bases). Trimming left V 0 bases short and J 6 bases short, with 11 bases between. The CDR3 extends over 15 amino acids. Germline V lookup: CDR1 SEHNR, CDR2 FQNEAQ (reference sequence). The sequenced part of the CDR3 DNA is TGTGCCAGCAGCTTAGCCGGGACACCCGATGAAAAA. It codes for CASSLAGTPDEK. The CDR3 in full is CASSLAGTPDEKLFF.

Notes on this clone: Read sequence stops 3 residues before the CDR3 end, and the germline J gene provides the missing end. This chain links TRBV20-1 with TRBJ1-2; D possibly corresponds to TRBD1 (6 bases). The CDR3 consists of 14 residues. The germline V gene encodes CDR1 DFQATT and CDR2 SNEGSKA (reference sequence). V was trimmed by 0 bases and J by 1 base, leaving 9 bases between them. The CDR3 sequence is CSAREDRHNYGYTF. The DNA read from the CDR3 is TGCAGTGCTAGAGAGGACAGACATAACTATGGC.

To note about this clone: The sequenced fragment ends 3 residues before the CDR3 boundary, so the rest is inferred from the germline J gene. This chain joins TRBV14 and TRBJ2-1, with 9 bases lining up with TRBD2. V dropped 4 bases and J dropped 3; count of bases not matched to a gene: 13. This CDR3 has 18 amino acids. Germline V CDR1 and CDR2: SGHDN, FVKESK. CDR3 amino acids: CASSPSPGGGALYNEQFF. The DNA read from the CDR3 is TGTGCCAGCAGCCCCTCCCCGGGCGGGGGGGCCCTCTACAATGAG.

As to this clone: The read finishes 3 residues shy of the CDR3 end, and the germline J gene is used to complete it. The chain combines TRBV19 with TRBJ2-1, with 9 bases that match TRBD1. This CDR3 comprises 14 residues. V shed 9 bases and J 2 bases; nucleotides not matched to a gene: 5. Germline V gene lookup returns CDR1 LNHDA and CDR2 SQIVND (reference sequence). CDR3 DNA, as far as it was read: TGTGCCAGCAACACAGGGGGCGCCTACAATGAG. It specifies CASNTGGAYNE. In full, the CDR3 reads CASNTGGAYNEQFF. Variable domain in full (rest from reference TRBV19 and TRBJ2-1): DGGITQSPKYLFRKEGQNVTLSCEQNLNHDAMYWYRQDPGQGLRLIYYSQIVNDFQKGDIAEGYSVSREKKESFPLTVTSAQKNPTAFYLCASNTGGAYNEQFFGPGTRLTVL.

In the case of this clone: The read is 3 residues too short to cover the CDR3 end, so that end is filled in from the germline J gene. This chain links TRBV5-5 with TRBJ2-1, with D perhaps TRBD1 (5 bases). The ends were cut back, 0 bases at V and 2 bases at J, with 6 bases in the middle. The CDR3 is 14 residues long. Germline V gene lookup returns CDR1 SGHKS and CDR2 YYEKEE (reference sequence). CDR3 bases read: TGTGCCAGCAGCTTGGCAGGGACCTACAATGAG. Protein product: CASSLAGTYNE. The full CDR3 reads CASSLAGTYNEQFF.

On this clone itself: The CDR3 end is not reached by the read, which stops 3 residues before it; the germline J gene fills it in. V is TRBV20-1 and J is TRBJ2-7; 8 nucleotides line up with TRBD2. V shed 6 bases, J shed 4 bases, and the junction held 14 bases outside the gene matches. The germline V gene has CDR1 DFQATT and CDR2 SNEGSKA (reference sequence). The CDR3 has 15 residues. CDR3 region: CSAQRSLAGRYEQYF. The covered CDR3 bases are TGCAGTGCCCAGAGGAGCCTAGCGGGCCGATACGAG.

As concerns this clone: The sequence runs out 3 residues before the end of the CDR3; the remainder is reconstructed from the germline J gene. The chain carries TRBV2 and TRBJ2-5; TRBD2 agrees at 10 bases. The CDR3 has 16 residues. CDR1 and CDR2 (germline): SNHLY, FYNNEI. J gave up 4 bases and V 2 bases, and 7 bases lay outside the gene matches. Incomplete CDR3 DNA: TGTGCCAGCAGTGAACGTCTAGCGGGGGCAGGAGAGACC. Protein product: CASSERLAGAGET. The full-length CDR3 reads as CASSERLAGAGETQYF. The whole variable domain, filled in from reference TRBV2 and TRBJ2-5, reads EPEVTQTPSHQVTQMGQEVILRCVPISNHLYFYWYRQILGQKVEFLVSFYNNEISEKSEIFDDQFSVERPDGSNFTLKIRSTKLEDSAMYFCASSERLAGAGETQYFGPGTRLLVL.

About this clone: The read stops 3 residues short of the end of the CDR3; the missing end is completed from the germline J gene. V is TRBV20-1 and J is TRBJ2-3, with 11 bases lining up with TRBD2. Germline CDR1 DFQATT, CDR2 SNEGSKA (reference sequence). This CDR3 has 16 amino acids. Trimming removed 1 base from V and 3 bases from J; junction bases left unmatched: 6. The covered CDR3 bases are TGCAGTGCTAGAGGGGGTAGCGGGAGGGTGACAGATACG. This translates into CSARGGSGRVTDT. The whole CDR3 sequence is CSARGGSGRVTDTQYF.